The 13 T cell receptor beta chains listed next were all sequenced from one sample in a study of blood T cell repertoires in COVID-19 (dated by TCRdb to about 2020). The library was produced with the immunoSEQ multiplex PCR assay. TCRdb mirrors the immuneACCESS table, restricted to in-frame sequences. Some clones are absent from its copies; in checked studies, under half trace to an unresolved V gene, and the reason for the others is unknown. Counted in this sample were some 240,000 clones; roughly 89% of them appeared once. The top ten hold 6.5% of the sample. The sample consisted of peripheral blood. The receptors stem from a man between 60 and 75 years old who had recovered from COVID-19.

The rearrangement uses TRBV7-3 and TRBJ2-2; weak D call: TRBD1 (6 bases). The V gene lost 6 bases and the J gene lost 7 bases, with 18 bases spanning the gap. CDR3 length: 15 amino acids. CDR1 is SGHTA, CDR2 FQGTGA, per germline. CDR3 in amino acids: CASRSRGSVGGELFF. DNA for the CDR3: TGTGCCAGCAGGTCTAGGGGGTCCGTTGGCGGGGAGCTGTTTTTT. Full variable domain (missing parts from reference TRBV7-3 and TRBJ2-2): GAGVSQTPSNKVTEKGKYVELRCDPISGHTALYWYRQSLGQGPEFLIYFQGTGAADDSGLPNDRFFAVRPEGSVSTLKIQRTERGDSAVYLCASRSRGSVGGELFFGEGSRLTVL.

The chain is built from TRBV5-6 and TRBJ2-7; 9 bases line up with TRBD1. CDR1 is SGHDT and CDR2 is YYEEEE in the germline V gene. Losses at the gene ends were 2 bases for V and 2 bases for J; bases not matched to a gene: 2. The CDR3 totals 14 residues. CDR3 coding DNA: TGTGCCAGCAGCTTTACAGGGGGCGCCTACGAGCAGTACTTC. Its translation: CASSFTGGAYEQYF.

For this clone: The junction shows a germline mismatch at one end, possibly a read error. The chain combines TRBV7-7 with TRBJ2-2; tentative D call: TRBD1 (6 bases). The CDR3 has 15 amino acids. The V gene's germline CDR1 is SSHAT and CDR2 FNYEAQ (reference sequence). The CDR3, as DNA: TGTGCTAGCAGCCTGACAGGCGCAAGCACCGGGGAGCTGTTTTTT. Protein: CASSLTGASTGELFF.

The rearrangement links TRBV5-1 to TRBJ1-2, with D possibly being TRBD1 (5 bases). V was shortened by 4 bases and J by 8 bases, with 15 bases between the two germline ends. The CDR3 is 13 residues long. Per the germline V gene, CDR1 is SGHRS and CDR2 is YFSETQ. The CDR3 coding sequence is TGCGCCAGCAGCCCCAGGGAGGGGCAAGGCTACACCTTC. This encodes CASSPREGQGYTF.

The chain has TRBV19 and TRBJ1-2; D unclear. The V end was cut by 5 bases, the J end by 4 bases, with 11 bases between. Germline V gene lookup returns CDR1 LNHDA and CDR2 SQIVND (reference sequence). The CDR3 runs to 13 residues. CDR3 amino acids: CASSRSGRYGYTF. The DNA of the CDR3 is TGTGCCAGTAGTCGGTCAGGTCGCTATGGCTACACCTTC.

This clone was seen a handful of times. The genes are TRBV30 and TRBJ1-5, with D hard to call. The ends were cut back, 0 bases at V and 5 bases at J, with 11 bases in the middle. CDR3 length equals 14 residues. The V gene's germline CDR1 is GTSNPN and CDR2 SVGIG (reference sequence). CDR3 amino acids: CAWSVKARDQPQHF. CDR3 sequence (DNA): TGTGCCTGGAGTGTAAAAGCGCGAGATCAGCCCCAGCATTTT.

The V gene is TRBV7-2, the J gene TRBJ2-1, with 8 bases identical to TRBD2. After removal of 2 bases from V and 8 bases from J, the junction contained 11 bases not matched to a gene. Germline loops: CDR1 SGHTA, CDR2 FQGNSA. The CDR3 is 16 amino acids. CDR3 sequence: CASSLYKVAGMDEQFF. For the CDR3, the DNA is TGTGCCAGCAGCTTATATAAGGTAGCGGGAATGGATGAGCAGTTCTTC. Looking up the rest from reference TRBV7-2 and TRBJ2-1 gives the full variable domain: GAGVSQSPSNKVTEKGKDVELRCDPISGHTALYWYRQSLGQGLEFLIYFQGNSAPDKSGLPSDRFSAERTGGSVSTLTIQRTQQEDSAVYLCASSLYKVAGMDEQFFGPGTRLTVL.

This sequence joins TRBV27 and TRBJ2-3; 7 nucleotides match TRBD1. Germline V gene sequence: CDR1 MNHEY, CDR2 SMNVEV (reference sequence). The CDR3 covers 16 residues. Trimming at V came to 3 bases and at J to 3 bases, leaving 9 bases not matched to a gene. The CDR3 loop is CASSFRGTVRTDTQYF. The DNA for the CDR3 is TGTGCCAGCAGTTTCAGAGGGACAGTGAGAACAGATACGCAGTATTTT.

The chain is built from TRBV15 and TRBJ1-5, with TRBD1 identical over 10 bases. CDR1 and CDR2 from the germline V gene are LNHNV and YYDKDF (reference sequence). This CDR3 comprises 15 residues. The J segment lost 6 bases and the V segment lost 5 bases, leaving 7 bases of the junction unmatched. CDR3 residues: CATSARDRGFQPQHF. The CDR3 DNA is TGTGCCACCAGCGCCCGGGACAGGGGTTTTCAGCCCCAGCATTTT.

This chain connects TRBV19 to TRBJ2-5, with D possibly TRBD2 on 5 matching bases. Germline-derived CDR1 and CDR2 are LNHDA and SQIVND (reference sequence). CDR3 length: 14 amino acids. With 1 base removed from V and 5 bases from J, the gap between germline ends came to 11 bases. CDR3 nucleotides: TGTGCCAGTAGTATAGGAGGTAGCGCGGAGACCCAGTACTTC. It translates to CASSIGGSAETQYF. Complete variable domain (other parts from reference TRBV19 and TRBJ2-5): DGGITQSPKYLFRKEGQNVTLSCEQNLNHDAMYWYRQDPGQGLRLIYYSQIVNDFQKGDIAEGYSVSREKKESFPLTVTSAQKNPTAFYLCASSIGGSAETQYFGPGTRLLVL.

In its sample, this clone was seen once. This chain connects TRBV5-1 to TRBJ1-3, with 10 positions matching TRBD1. The CDR3 runs 17 residues. Germline CDR1 and CDR2: SGHRS and YFSETQ. With V trimmed by 0 bases and J by 0 bases, 3 bases remained unmatched. CDR3 sequence: CASSLGDRGPSGNTIYF. CDR3 in DNA: TGCGCCAGCAGCTTGGGGGACAGGGGCCCCTCTGGAAACACCATATATTTT.

The rearrangement links TRBV5-1 to TRBJ1-1, with D possibly being TRBD1 (5 bases). V lost 1 base and J 5 bases, leaving 9 bases between the germline ends. This CDR3 contains 13 residues. Germline CDR1 is SGHRS and CDR2 is YFSETQ. CDR3 residues: CASSLLTVTEAFF. The CDR3 bases are TGCGCCAGCAGCTTGTTGACAGTGACTGAAGCTTTCTTT.

The rearrangement joins TRBV5-1 to TRBJ2-7; possibly TRBD2 for D (7 bases). Looked up from germline, CDR1 is SGHRS and CDR2 is YFSETQ. This CDR3 has 14 amino acids. V was cut by 4 bases and J by 3 bases, with 14 bases left in between. The CDR3 reads CASSRAGAIYEQYF. CDR3 sequence (DNA): TGCGCCAGCAGCCGCGCGGGGGCAATCTACGAGCAGTACTTC.